The rows below give T cell receptor beta chains drawn from one sample of a study of shared clonotypes between healthy human individuals. Clones were sequenced by immunoSEQ multiplex PCR, and TCRdb holds only the in-frame ones, with some missing. The data contain about 1.4 million clones, over 95% of them singletons. Input material: naive CD4+ T cells sorted from blood. All receptors derive from a young man in good health. The CDR3 runs from the conserved cysteine through the conserved F or W. Fields, in order: CDR3 protein, V gene, CDR3 length, J gene.

CDR3aa: CASSPMPGRNTDTQYF
v_gene: TRBV18
len: 16
j_gene: TRBJ2-3

CDR3aa: CASSSSGIPTGELFF
v_gene: TRBV5-4
len: 15
j_gene: TRBJ2-2

CDR3aa: CASSVFPRTASNQPQHF
v_gene: TRBV9
len: 17
j_gene: TRBJ1-5

CDR3aa: CASGQTSGGPYNEQFF
v_gene: TRBV12-5
len: 16
j_gene: TRBJ2-1

CDR3aa: CASSLGGTNNNEQFF
v_gene: TRBV11-1
len: 15
j_gene: TRBJ2-1

CDR3aa: CASSSRGLADNTGELFF
v_gene: TRBV7-9
len: 17
j_gene: TRBJ2-2

CDR3aa: CASSPRGGPGPGELFF
v_gene: TRBV5-4
len: 16
j_gene: TRBJ2-2

CDR3aa: CAWSGPRGKASGSGEQYF
v_gene: TRBV30
len: 18
j_gene: TRBJ2-7

CDR3aa: CASSETGDRYGYTF
v_gene: TRBV10-2
len: 14
j_gene: TRBJ1-2

CDR3aa: CAISDSGSRDEQFF
v_gene: TRBV10-3
len: 14
j_gene: TRBJ2-1

CDR3aa: CASRLPGLAGNEQFF
v_gene: TRBV7-2
len: 15
j_gene: TRBJ2-1

CDR3aa: CASSSYRDYNEQFF
v_gene: TRBV5-1
len: 14
j_gene: TRBJ2-1

CDR3aa: CASSLRTGGNTGELFF
v_gene: TRBV7-8
len: 16
j_gene: TRBJ2-2

CDR3aa: CASSVEGSFLYEQYF
v_gene: TRBV9
len: 15
j_gene: TRBJ2-7

CDR3aa: CASSSDGQGSEKLFF
v_gene: TRBV5-1
len: 15
j_gene: TRBJ1-4

CDR3aa: CASSLSRGSTGELFF
v_gene: TRBV27
len: 15
j_gene: TRBJ2-2

CDR3aa: CASSPGTGEPQHF
v_gene: TRBV5-1
len: 13
j_gene: TRBJ1-5

CDR3aa: CASSLADGAYEQYF
v_gene: TRBV7-9
len: 14
j_gene: TRBJ2-7

CDR3aa: CASSLVYWGEMNTEAFF
v_gene: TRBV7-8
len: 17
j_gene: TRBJ1-1

CDR3aa: CASSQERFGGYYEQYF
v_gene: TRBV4-2
len: 16
j_gene: TRBJ2-7

CDR3aa: CASSVSGTDTQYF
v_gene: TRBV5-6
len: 13
j_gene: TRBJ2-3

CDR3aa: CASSPGTRGQGAVEQFF
v_gene: TRBV5-1
len: 17
j_gene: TRBJ2-1

CDR3aa: CASSPPRGASRPNEKLFF
v_gene: TRBV11-3
len: 18
j_gene: TRBJ1-4

CDR3aa: CASSPQAGALPYNEQFF
v_gene: TRBV18
len: 17
j_gene: TRBJ2-1

CDR3aa: CSAGGGNEQYF
v_gene: TRBV20-1
len: 11
j_gene: TRBJ2-7

CDR3aa: CASSLRAGIREQFF
v_gene: TRBV5-1
len: 14
j_gene: TRBJ2-1

CDR3aa: CASSLTGFGGYTF
v_gene: TRBV6-5
len: 13
j_gene: TRBJ1-2

CDR3aa: CAWRGGQTPTDTQYF
v_gene: TRBV30
len: 15
j_gene: TRBJ2-3

CDR3aa: CASRMGQGSYEQYF
v_gene: TRBV6-1
len: 14
j_gene: TRBJ2-7

CDR3aa: CASSHSGTSGISYEQYF
v_gene: TRBV27
len: 17
j_gene: TRBJ2-7

CDR3aa: CASSAGTGGGRQYF
v_gene: TRBV6-4
len: 14
j_gene: TRBJ2-7

CDR3aa: CASSGEGRGTEAFF
v_gene: TRBV7-8
len: 14
j_gene: TRBJ1-1

CDR3aa: CASEGQGATEAFF
v_gene: TRBV2
len: 13
j_gene: TRBJ1-1

CDR3aa: CAWSRVGRYQETQYF
v_gene: TRBV30
len: 15
j_gene: TRBJ2-5

CDR3aa: CASSLIGGGNGYTF
v_gene: TRBV7-9
len: 14
j_gene: TRBJ1-2

CDR3aa: CASSTRGRGNEQYF
v_gene: TRBV18
len: 14
j_gene: TRBJ2-7

CDR3aa: CASSFPGQSTDTQYF
v_gene: TRBV5-4
len: 15
j_gene: TRBJ2-3

CDR3aa: CASSVVGAGVEQFF
v_gene: TRBV9
len: 14
j_gene: TRBJ2-1

CDR3aa: CASSTRTHFSDTQYF
v_gene: TRBV9
len: 15
j_gene: TRBJ2-3

CDR3aa: CASSPLVSGSFNEQFF
v_gene: TRBV9
len: 16
j_gene: TRBJ2-1

CDR3aa: CASSYSKGDQPQHF
v_gene: TRBV6-5
len: 14
j_gene: TRBJ1-5

CDR3aa: CASSLVGGDEQFF
v_gene: TRBV5-1
len: 13
j_gene: TRBJ2-1

CDR3aa: CATRVGGATDTQYF
v_gene: TRBV28
len: 14
j_gene: TRBJ2-3

CDR3aa: CASSFSGSVYNEQFF
v_gene: TRBV7-9
len: 15
j_gene: TRBJ2-1

CDR3aa: CASSEYRNTGELFF
v_gene: TRBV2
len: 14
j_gene: TRBJ2-2

CDR3aa: CASSLHPRPASYNEQFF
v_gene: TRBV7-3
len: 17
j_gene: TRBJ2-1

CDR3aa: CASSFSGAGEQYF
v_gene: TRBV11-3
len: 13
j_gene: TRBJ2-7

CDR3aa: CASSLRLSPQNLNTEAFF
v_gene: TRBV11-2
len: 18
j_gene: TRBJ1-1

CDR3aa: CASSPDLNTGELFF
v_gene: TRBV5-1
len: 14
j_gene: TRBJ2-2

CDR3aa: CASSPPPDRFSNQPQHF
v_gene: TRBV18
len: 17
j_gene: TRBJ1-5

CDR3aa: CASSLVGARTYNEQFF
v_gene: TRBV7-2
len: 16
j_gene: TRBJ2-1

CDR3aa: CASMTSGRVNEQFF
v_gene: TRBV28
len: 14
j_gene: TRBJ2-1

CDR3aa: CASSQDGGNEKLFF
v_gene: TRBV4-2
len: 14
j_gene: TRBJ1-4

CDR3aa: CASSFVFGGGAKNIQYF
v_gene: TRBV28
len: 17
j_gene: TRBJ2-4

CDR3aa: CASTVVYEQYF
v_gene: TRBV6-1
len: 11
j_gene: TRBJ2-7